This TCR beta chain comes out of a study of beta chain features in type 1 diabetes. Study-level points and caveats: The study found that naive, central memory and Treg TCRB repertoires appeared more similar in patients than in healthy donors. The question of HLA type influencing TCRB rearrangement was one that remained unresolved here. Patients and controls would share equally any PCR tilt toward shorter templates. Among patients with Type 1 diabetes, TCRB CDR3s were moderately but significantly shorter in every one of the four CD4+ subsets.

With regard to this clone: Its antigen remains unknown.

By way of CD45RO/CCR7/CD25/CD127/CD95/CD27, the CD4+ regulatory, stem cell-like memory, central memory and naive cells were sorted. Sequencing targeted expressed TCRB transcripts, as all isolated RNA had been reverse transcribed. Using immunoSEQ multiplex PCR, the repertoire was profiled, and TCRdb retains in-frame clones only, with some absent. The sample lists 300,000 to 450,000 clones, approximately 12% occurring once. The CDR3 consists of 14 residues. Germline lookup yields CDR1 MGHRA and CDR2 YSYEKL. Trimming removed 3 bases from V and 1 base from J, with 6 bases in between. The sample was naive CD4+ T cells from blood. V gene TRBV4-1 combines with J gene TRBJ2-2; D is perhaps TRBD1 (6 bases). This receptor was identified in a woman aged 18-29 years with type 1 diabetes. CDR3 amino acids: CASSQGQNTGELFF. The CDR3 DNA follows: TGCGCCAGCAGCCAGGGACAGAACACCGGGGAGCTGTTTTTT.